This T cell receptor (beta chain) was retrieved from a study of spatial heterogeneity in lung cancer. Study-wide findings and caveats: Expanded intratumoral alpha and beta TCR counts tracked tumor mutation counts. The estimate shows that only about 7% of tumor T cells were covered for alpha and 12% to 15% for beta chains.

Within the sample, this clonotype is medium-sized. No antigen is known for it. Since it is a stray read in a library aimed at alpha chains, this beta chain has a size that is not meaningful. As for time point: sample taken at primary tumor resection. Sequencing was performed on whole RNA extracted from tumor and nontumor lung tissue, or from frozen PBMC, and the material was left unsorted. CDR1 is SGHDN and CDR2 is FVKESK in the germline V gene. With 1 base clipped from V and 6 bases from J, the junction kept 9 bases outside the gene matches. This CDR3 is 16 amino acids long. From the 5' RACE reads, TCRdb called clonotypes with MiXCR, one entry per CDR3 protein. The sample holds approximately 8,000 distinct CDR3 sequences; more than 7% are singletons and the top ten take around 4.2%.

The starting material was lung tumor tissue, obtained at surgery. The rearrangement links TRBV14 to TRBJ2-3, with TRBD2 identical over 8 bases. This receptor was taken from a male donor with early-stage non-small cell lung cancer. The CDR3 DNA reads TGTGCCAGCAGCCAAGGGACGGGAGGGCCATGGGATACGCAGTATTTT. It yields the protein CASSQGTGGPWDTQYF. The full variable domain, rest sourced from reference TRBV14 and TRBJ2-3, is EAGVTQFPSHSVIEKGQTVTLRCDPISGHDNLYWYRRVMGKEIKFLLHFVKESKQDESGMPNNRFLAERTGGTYSTLKVQPAELEDSGVYFCASSQGTGGPWDTQYFGPGTRLTVL.